This entry is about one T cell receptor (beta chain). This clonotype was counted once. No cognate antigen has been identified for it. No base quality values were provided; no much bigger clone lies one nucleotide off. Support from one read is weak. Library generation was performed with PCR. The instrument was an Illumina HiSeq 2500. TCR libraries were prepared with molecular barcoding, using unique molecular identifiers to normalize TCRbeta repertoire quantification. TCRdb trimmed public reads at Q25 via fastp, called clones via MiXCR and kept in-frame beta chains. Under each unique CDR3 protein, matching rows form one entry showing the most common genes and DNA. In this sample the table shows more than 200,000 distinct CDR3 sequences, over 20% of which occur a single time. In total, the top ten clones hold approximately 2.5% of the sample. Spanning cysteine to phenylalanine, the CDR3 consists of 15 amino acids. Here the CDR3 DNA is all that survives: 45 bases in frame from base 1. After removal of 6 bases from V and 4 bases from J, the junction retains 10 bases not matched to a gene. CDR1 is given as DFQATT and CDR2 as SNEGSKA, both from the germline V gene (reference sequence).

In light of the paper, this sample's treatment or condition label describes: allogeneic hematopoietic cell transplantation with graft depleted of TCRalphabeta T cells and CD19 B cells. TCRalphabeta/CD19-depleted allogeneic hematopoietic cell grafts were given to the transplant recipients, all of whom were children. The data derive from a study of T-cell reconstitution after alpha-beta-depleted transplantation in children listed by TCRdb under 2016. With respect to the entire study: Using TCR repertoire profiling, the study quantitatively followed how T-cell immune reconstitution unfolded in children after TCRalphabeta/CD19-depleted allogeneic hematopoietic cell transplantation.

Beyond this particular receptor, the publication reports: Over subsequent months, a decline in hyperexpanded clone frequencies was noted, and after one year, T-cell counts and TCRbeta diversity were mostly ascribed to newly produced T cells. In some patients, the high TCRbeta diversity seen at day 60 was put down to recipient T cells and intrathymic progenitors that had survived conditioning. The apparently early alphabetaT-cell count recovery about two months after transplant was reportedly dependent on only several hundred rapidly expanded clones derived from non-depleted graft cells.

The sequence joins TRBV20-1 to TRBJ2-1, with 9 middle bases fitting TRBD2. This material consisted of PBMCs, taken before TCRalphabeta/CD19-depleted stem cell transplant. This sequence was found in a girl aged 2 to 10 with Fanconi anemia, due to receive a stem cell transplant. Read as DNA, the sequence is TGCAGTGCCATTAGCGGGAGAATCGATTACAATGAGCAGTTCTTC. Its protein product is CSAISGRIDYNEQFF.